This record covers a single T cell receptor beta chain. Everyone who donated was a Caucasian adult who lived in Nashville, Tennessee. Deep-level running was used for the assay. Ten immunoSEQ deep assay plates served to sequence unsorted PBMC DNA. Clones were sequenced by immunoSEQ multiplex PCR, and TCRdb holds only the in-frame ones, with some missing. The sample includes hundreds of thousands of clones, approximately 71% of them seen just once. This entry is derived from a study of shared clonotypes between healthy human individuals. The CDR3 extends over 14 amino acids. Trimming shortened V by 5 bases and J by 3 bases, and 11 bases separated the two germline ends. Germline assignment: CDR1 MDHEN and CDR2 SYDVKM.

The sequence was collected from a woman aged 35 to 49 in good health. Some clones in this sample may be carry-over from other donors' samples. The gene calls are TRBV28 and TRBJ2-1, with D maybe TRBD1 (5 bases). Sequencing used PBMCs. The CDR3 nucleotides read TGTGCCAGCAGTCGACAGCCCAACTACAATGAGCAGTTCTTC. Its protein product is CASSRQPNYNEQFF.